This is a list of T cell receptor beta chains from one sample in a study of blood T cells in healthy people across ages. TCRdb processed the 5' RACE reads anew with MiXCR; each CDR3 protein has one entry. The data show approximately 1.5 million distinct CDR3 sequences, approximately 32% seen once. Sequencing input: blood. All receptors come from a woman aged 25 to 45 in good health. Both conserved end residues are part of each CDR3. A D gene is named only where the DNA matches it firmly. Size values are once, few and many counts, or a class for expanded clones, and some rows have none.

V gene	clone size	D gene	J gene	CDR3 DNA	CDR3 protein
TRBV5-1	few	TRBD2	TRBJ2-7	TGCGCCAGCAGCAAGGGGACTAGCGGGATTTACGAGCAGTACTTC	CASSKGTSGIYEQYF
TRBV6-4	-	-	TRBJ1-2	TGTGCCAGCATCCCCGCCAACGTTCGGTGTGACTATGGCTACACCTTC	CASIPANVRCDYGYTF
TRBV27	few	-	TRBJ1-5	TGTGCCAGCAGTTTAAGGGCGGGTCAGGTCCCCCAGCATTTT	CASSLRAGQVPQHF
TRBV29-1	many	TRBD1	TRBJ2-1	TGCAGCGTTTCTGAGACAGGGTGGAATGAGCAGTTCTTC	CSVSETGWNEQFF
TRBV10-2	few	-	TRBJ2-5	TGCGCCAGCACTACGAGGCGGGACGGAGAGACCCAGTACTTC	CASTTRRDGETQYF
TRBV20-1	many	-	TRBJ2-1	TGCAGTGTAGGTCAGGAGCAGTTCTTC	CSVGQEQFF
TRBV10-3	-	-	TRBJ1-2	TGTGCCATCAGTGAAGTTGGGGTCTCCTATGGCTACACCTTC	CAISEVGVSYGYTF
TRBV5-1	-	TRBD2	TRBJ2-1	TGCGCCAGCAGCCCACCAATAGCGGGAGGGTTCAATGAGCAGTTCTTC	CASSPPIAGGFNEQFF
TRBV29-1	-	TRBD2	TRBJ2-5	TGCAGCGCCGCCGGGACTAGCGAGCCAAAGTACTTC	CSAAGTSEPKYF
TRBV4-2	-	-	TRBJ2-7	TGTGCCAGCAGCCAAGAAGTTAACAACTACGAGCAGTACTTC	CASSQEVNNYEQYF
TRBV12-3/TRBV12-4	few	TRBD1	TRBJ1-6	TGTGCCAGCAGTTTAGACGGGACAGGGTTAGCTTCACCCCTCCACTTT	CASSLDGTGLASPLHF